This T cell receptor (beta chain) comes out of a study of blood T cells in healthy people across ages. A word on this clonotype: Its antigen is still unknown.

Alongside a J-beta primer mix, a sample-barcoded 5' primer served in a second PCR lasting about 7 to 12 cycles. A 12-random-nucleotide template-switch adaptor tagged each cDNA molecule. Using its own MiXCR run on the 5' RACE reads, TCRdb lists one record per CDR3 protein. The data contain 1.5 million to 2 million distinct CDR3 sequences, 40% to 55% of them seen just once; the ten biggest clones take up 2% to 2.5%. No fewer than 5.5 micrograms of total RNA were isolated from every sample. Trimming took off 3 bases at V and 0 bases at J, with 16 bases between the two ends. This CDR3 is built from 17 residues. Germline V lookup: CDR1 SGHRS, CDR2 YFSETQ. Study outcomes and limitations: Older age went with lower TCR beta diversity per million T cells, in a roughly linear way.

The chain is built from TRBV5-1 and TRBJ2-1; tentatively, D is TRBD1 or TRBD2 (5 bases each). What was sequenced was blood. The TCR sequence derives from a woman aged 40 to 50 in good health. CDR3 loop: CASSSLGTLPSYNEQFF. The CDR3 DNA reads TGCGCCAGCAGCTCGCTAGGGACCCTTCCCTCCTACAATGAGCAGTTCTTC.